The rows below give T cell receptor beta chains drawn from one sample of a study of control samples from healthy donors and cancer patients. The table came from immunoSEQ multiplex PCR; TCRdb's copy has only in-frame clones and leaves some out. This table has around 250,000 clones, 82% appearing once. Source material: PBMCs. These receptors came from a woman aged 55 to 70 with lung cancer. CDR3s include the opening cysteine and the closing phenylalanine or tryptophan. Each record gives: clone size, J gene, V gene, D gene, CDR3 protein, CDR3 DNA. The D gene is left open where the match is weak. The size of a clone is reported for some rows only, either as once, few or many, or as a class for expanded clones.

>NA|TRBJ1-6|TRBV27|NA
CASSFGPGGDNSPLHF
TGTGCCAGCAGTTTCGGGCCGGGGGGGGATAATTCACCCCTCCACTTT
>NA|TRBJ2-5|TRBV20-1|NA
CSASRTTQETQYF
TGCAGTGCTAGTAGGACCACGCAAGAGACCCAGTACTTC
>NA|TRBJ2-2|TRBV5-1|NA
CASRGGGTTGELFF
TGCGCCAGCAGGGGGGGCGGGACCACCGGGGAGCTGTTTTTT
>once|TRBJ1-2|TRBV3-1/TRBV3-2|NA
CASSQDSQSPYTF
TGTGCCAGCAGCCAAGATAGCCAGAGCCCCTACACCTTC
>NA|TRBJ1-2|TRBV19|NA
CASSIQGGYGYTF
TGTGCCAGTAGTATCCAGGGAGGCTATGGCTACACCTTC
>NA|TRBJ2-7|TRBV4-1|NA
CASSQDRDFYEQYF
TGCGCCAGCAGCCAAGATAGGGACTTCTACGAGCAGTACTTC
>once|TRBJ1-5|TRBV6-5|NA
CASSPADIINQPQHF
TGTGCCAGCAGCCCCGCGGACATTATCAATCAGCCCCAGCATTTT
>NA|TRBJ2-3|TRBV5-1|TRBD1
CASSIGQGPDTQYF
TGCGCCAGCAGCATCGGACAGGGCCCAGATACGCAGTATTTT
>NA|TRBJ1-2|TRBV5-1|NA
CASSLGPGDGAIGYTF
TGCGCCAGCAGCTTGGGACCAGGGGATGGGGCAATTGGCTACACCTTC
>NA|TRBJ1-1|TRBV9|NA
CASSVAAWGAGAFF
TGTGCCAGCAGCGTAGCGGCTTGGGGGGCGGGAGCTTTCTTT
>NA|TRBJ2-3|TRBV30|TRBD2
CAWSGLAASDTQYF
TGTGCCTGGAGTGGGCTAGCGGCCTCAGATACGCAGTATTTT
>NA|TRBJ2-5|TRBV27|NA
CASSLLPGRGQETQYF
TGTGCCAGCAGTTTACTCCCGGGAAGGGGCCAAGAGACCCAGTACTTC
>NA|TRBJ2-7|TRBV19|TRBD1
CASSKGQGREQYF
TGTGCCAGTAGTAAAGGACAGGGTCGGGAGCAGTACTTC
>NA|TRBJ2-1|TRBV9|NA
CASSGAPNSYNEQFF
TGTGCCAGCAGCGGGGCGCCAAACTCCTACAATGAGCAGTTCTTC
>NA|TRBJ1-6|TRBV7-8|NA
CASSFPDSPLHF
TGTGCCAGCAGCTTTCCCGATTCACCCCTCCACTTT
>NA|TRBJ2-7|TRBV7-8|TRBD2
CASSPYTPSGGYTYEQYF
TGTGCCAGCAGCCCCTACACCCCGAGCGGGGGCTATACCTACGAGCAGTACTTC
>NA|TRBJ2-7|TRBV18|TRBD1
CASSPPGRGSYEQYF
TGTGCCAGCTCACCACCGGGCAGGGGGTCCTACGAGCAGTACTTC
>few|TRBJ2-7|TRBV3-1/TRBV3-2|NA
CASSLGPPYEQYF
TGTGCCAGCAGCCTTGGACCCCCCTACGAGCAGTACTTC
>NA|TRBJ2-2|TRBV3-1/TRBV3-2|NA
CASSRVTGTNTGELFF
TGTGCCAGCAGCCGAGTGACAGGAACGAACACCGGGGAGCTGTTTTTT
>NA|TRBJ2-3|TRBV2|NA
CASSALRGPTDTQYF
TGTGCCAGCAGTGCGCTGCGGGGGCCCACAGATACGCAGTATTTT
>NA|TRBJ1-2|TRBV27|NA
CASSTGSNYGYTF
TGTGCCAGCAGTACGGGGTCTAACTATGGCTACACCTTC
>NA|TRBJ2-7|TRBV30|TRBD2
CAWSKGGSSYEQYF
TGTGCCTGGAGTAAAGGCGGGAGTAGCTACGAGCAGTACTTC
>NA|TRBJ2-7|TRBV6-5|TRBD2
CASSYYVGGIIKQYF
TGTGCCAGCAGTTACTACGTGGGAGGGATAATTAAGCAGTACTTC
>NA|TRBJ1-5|TRBV7-9|NA
CASSLVPGQPQHF
TGTGCCAGCAGCTTAGTTCCAGGTCAGCCCCAGCATTTT
>few|TRBJ1-5|TRBV18|NA
CASSRDPTGALNQPQHF
TGTGCCAGCTCACGAGATCCAACCGGGGCCCTCAATCAGCCCCAGCATTTT
>once|TRBJ1-4|TRBV28|NA
CASSPLPNEKLFF
TGTGCCAGCAGTCCCTTACCAAATGAAAAACTGTTTTTT
>NA|TRBJ1-5|TRBV6-5|NA
CASSYRLYSNQPQHF
TGTGCCAGCAGTTACAGGCTGTATAGCAATCAGCCCCAGCATTTT
>NA|TRBJ1-1|TRBV27|NA
CASAARKGMNTEAFF
TGTGCCTCAGCAGCCCGAAAGGGCATGAACACTGAAGCTTTCTTT
>NA|TRBJ1-4|TRBV21-1|NA
CASSPGAPRHEKLFF
TGTGCCAGCAGCCCAGGGGCGCCCCGACATGAAAAACTGTTTTTT
>NA|TRBJ1-2|TRBV6-6|NA
CASTSLVQYGYTF
TGTGCCAGCACCAGCCTGGTCCAGTATGGCTACACCTTC
>NA|TRBJ1-1|TRBV15|TRBD1
CATSRDLGQGGGYTEAFF
TGTGCCACCAGCAGAGATTTGGGACAGGGAGGAGGATACACTGAAGCTTTCTTT
>once|TRBJ1-4|TRBV5-4|TRBD1
CASSLQGADEKLFF
TGTGCCAGCAGCTTACAGGGGGCGGATGAAAAACTGTTTTTT
>NA|TRBJ1-5|TRBV5-1|NA
CASSLAGRDNQPQHF
TGCGCCAGCAGCTTGGCCGGGCGGGACAATCAGCCCCAGCATTTT
>NA|TRBJ1-5|TRBV2|NA
CASSRQNNQPQHF
TGTGCCAGCAGTAGACAGAACAATCAGCCCCAGCATTTT
>NA|TRBJ2-1|TRBV20-1|TRBD2
CSASDGGTYNEQFF
TGCAGTGCTAGTGACGGGGGGACCTACAATGAGCAGTTCTTC
>NA|TRBJ1-4|TRBV19|NA
CASSPPGGPGLFF
TGTGCCAGCAGCCCCCCGGGGGGGCCTGGCCTGTTTTTT
>NA|TRBJ1-6|TRBV5-4|TRBD1
CASSNNRDRGSPLHF
TGTGCCAGCAGCAACAACCGGGACAGGGGTTCACCCCTCCACTTT
>NA|TRBJ1-5|TRBV6-5|NA
CASSYSGGVGNQPQHF
TGTGCCAGCAGTTACTCGGGGGGGGTTGGCAATCAGCCCCAGCATTTT
>few|TRBJ2-3|TRBV4-1|NA
CASKGPISTDTQYF
TGCGCCAGCAAGGGCCCAATTAGCACAGATACGCAGTATTTT
>once|TRBJ1-1|TRBV9|NA
CASSVVPRWGTEAFF
TGTGCCAGCAGCGTAGTACCCCGATGGGGCACTGAAGCTTTCTTT
>few|TRBJ2-3|TRBV5-1|NA
CASSFGDTQYF
TGCGCCAGCAGCTTTGGAGATACGCAGTATTTT
>NA|TRBJ2-5|TRBV3-1/TRBV3-2|NA
CASSQALSRGTQYF
TGTGCCAGCAGCCAAGCACTCAGCCGGGGGACCCAGTACTTC
>NA|TRBJ1-5|TRBV2|TRBD1
CASSVDRGGNQPQHF
TGTGCCAGCAGCGTGGACAGGGGTGGCAATCAGCCCCAGCATTTT
>NA|TRBJ1-2|TRBV9|TRBD1
CASSVSDRDYGYTF
TGTGCCAGCAGCGTAAGCGACAGGGACTATGGCTACACCTTC
>NA|TRBJ1-2|TRBV12-3/TRBV12-4|NA
CASSLESYGYTF
TGTGCCAGCAGTTTAGAATCTTATGGCTACACCTTC